This T cell receptor beta chain stems from a study of CD8+ T cells in alopecia areata. Across the study: Those treated were given oral tofacitinib at 5 to 10 mg twice daily. General study results and limits: Within the top 100, expanded CD8+ clones significantly decreased with tofacitinib, as did scalp clonality.

The treatment is: oral pan-JAK inhibitor, 5-10 mg twice daily. Specimens obtained from alopecia areata patients comprised lesional scalp punch biopsies and peripheral blood. Cell sorting was applied to PBMCs, and CD4+ and CD8+ T cells were collected. Remarks on this clone: Antigen: not known.

The CDR3 spans 10 residues. V was pared by 5 bases and J by 9 bases, with 5 bases between. Germline CDR1 and CDR2: DFQATT and SNEGSKA (reference sequence). After isolation, RNA underwent reverse transcription to generate cDNA as the sequencing template. Sequencing was performed with immunoSEQ multiplex PCR; in TCRdb, only in-frame clones are kept and a portion is missing. The sample lists about 130,000 clones; 45% to 65% were seen once. The V call is TRBV20-1, the J call TRBJ1-6, with D unclear. The material sequenced was CD8+ T cells sorted from blood, taken at week 4, from a patient treated with tofacitinib. The sequence derives from a human donor with alopecia areata. The CDR3 here is CSAGGSPLHF. DNA of the CDR3: TGCAGTGCTGGTGGTTCACCCCTCCACTTT.